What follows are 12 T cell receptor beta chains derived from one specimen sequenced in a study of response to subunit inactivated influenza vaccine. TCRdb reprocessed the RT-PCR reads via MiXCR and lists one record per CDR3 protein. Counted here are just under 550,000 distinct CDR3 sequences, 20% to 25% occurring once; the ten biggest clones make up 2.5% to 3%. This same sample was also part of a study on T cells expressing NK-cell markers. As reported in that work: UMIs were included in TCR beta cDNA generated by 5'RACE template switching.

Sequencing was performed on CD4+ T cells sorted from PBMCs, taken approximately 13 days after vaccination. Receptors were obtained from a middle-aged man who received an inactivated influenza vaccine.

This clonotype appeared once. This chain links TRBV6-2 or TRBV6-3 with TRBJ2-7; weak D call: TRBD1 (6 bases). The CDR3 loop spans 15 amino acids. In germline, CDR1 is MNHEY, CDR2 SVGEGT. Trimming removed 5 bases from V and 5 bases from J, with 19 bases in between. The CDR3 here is CASSHRLDRSNEQYF. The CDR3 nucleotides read TGTGCCAGCAGTCACAGATTGGACAGATCGAACGAGCAGTACTTC.

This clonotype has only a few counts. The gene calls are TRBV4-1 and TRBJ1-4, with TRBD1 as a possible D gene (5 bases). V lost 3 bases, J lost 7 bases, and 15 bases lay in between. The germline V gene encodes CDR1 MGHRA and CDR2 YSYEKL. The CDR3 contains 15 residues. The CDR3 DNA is TGCGCCAGCAGCCATTATTGGGGGGAGGGTGAAAAACTGTTTTTT. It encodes CASSHYWGEGEKLFF.

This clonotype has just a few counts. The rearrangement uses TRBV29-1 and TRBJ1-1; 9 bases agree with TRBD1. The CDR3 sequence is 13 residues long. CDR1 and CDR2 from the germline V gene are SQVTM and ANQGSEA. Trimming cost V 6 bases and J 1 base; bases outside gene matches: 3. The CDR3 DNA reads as TGCAGCGTCGGGACAGGGTCGAACACTGAAGCTTTCTTT. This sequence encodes CSVGTGSNTEAFF.

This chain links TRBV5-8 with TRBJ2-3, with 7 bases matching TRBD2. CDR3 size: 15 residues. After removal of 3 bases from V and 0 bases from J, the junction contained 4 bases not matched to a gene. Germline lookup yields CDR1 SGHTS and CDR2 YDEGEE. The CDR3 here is CASSSRGTSTDTQYF. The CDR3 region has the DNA TGTGCCAGCAGCTCGCGGGGGACCAGCACAGATACGCAGTATTTT. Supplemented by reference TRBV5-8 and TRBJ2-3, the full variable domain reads EAGVTQSPTHLIKTRGQQATLRCSPISGHTSVYWYQQALGLGLQFLLWYDEGEERNRGNFPPRFSGRQFPNYSSELNVNALELEDSALYLCASSSRGTSTDTQYFGPGTRLTVL.

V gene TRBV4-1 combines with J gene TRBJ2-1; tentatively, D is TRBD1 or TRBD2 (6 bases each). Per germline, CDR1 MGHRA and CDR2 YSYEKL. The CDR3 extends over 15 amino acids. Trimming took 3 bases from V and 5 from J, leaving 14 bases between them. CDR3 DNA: TGCGCCAGCAGCCAGGGGGGCAGGTATAACAATGAGCAGTTCTTC. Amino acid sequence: CASSQGGRYNNEQFF.

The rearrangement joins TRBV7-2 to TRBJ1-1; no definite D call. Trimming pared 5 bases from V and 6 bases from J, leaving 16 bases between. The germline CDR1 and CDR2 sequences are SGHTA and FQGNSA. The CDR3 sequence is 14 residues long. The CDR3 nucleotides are TGTGCCAGCAGCCCGATGACAACAGACGCTGAAGCTTTCTTT. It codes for CASSPMTTDAEAFF.

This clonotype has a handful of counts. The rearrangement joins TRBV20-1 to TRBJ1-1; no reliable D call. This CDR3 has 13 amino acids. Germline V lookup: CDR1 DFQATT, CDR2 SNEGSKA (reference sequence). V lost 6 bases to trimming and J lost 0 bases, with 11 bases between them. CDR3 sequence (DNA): TGCAGTGCGCCGGGAGGCCTGAACACTGAAGCTTTCTTT. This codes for CSAPGGLNTEAFF.

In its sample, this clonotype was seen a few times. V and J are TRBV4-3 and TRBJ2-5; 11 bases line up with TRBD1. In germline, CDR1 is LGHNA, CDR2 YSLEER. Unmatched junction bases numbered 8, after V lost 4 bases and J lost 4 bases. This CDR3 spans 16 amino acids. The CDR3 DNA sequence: TGCGCCAGCAGCCGGCTCCTTGGGACAGGGGGAGAGACCCAGTACTTC. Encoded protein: CASSRLLGTGGETQYF.

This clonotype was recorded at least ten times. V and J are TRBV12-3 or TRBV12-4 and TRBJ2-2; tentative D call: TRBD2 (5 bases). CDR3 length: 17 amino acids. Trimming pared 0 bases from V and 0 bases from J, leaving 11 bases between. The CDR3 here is CASSLAPSGSNTGELFF. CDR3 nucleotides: TGTGCCAGCAGTTTAGCGCCAAGCGGATCGAACACCGGGGAGCTGTTTTTT.

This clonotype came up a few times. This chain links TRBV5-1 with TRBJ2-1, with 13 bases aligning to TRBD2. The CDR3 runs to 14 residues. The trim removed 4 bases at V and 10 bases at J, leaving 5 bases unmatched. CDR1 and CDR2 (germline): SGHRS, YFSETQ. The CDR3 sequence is CASSTGLAGEEQFF. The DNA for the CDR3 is TGCGCCAGCAGCACCGGACTAGCGGGGGAGGAGCAGTTCTTC.

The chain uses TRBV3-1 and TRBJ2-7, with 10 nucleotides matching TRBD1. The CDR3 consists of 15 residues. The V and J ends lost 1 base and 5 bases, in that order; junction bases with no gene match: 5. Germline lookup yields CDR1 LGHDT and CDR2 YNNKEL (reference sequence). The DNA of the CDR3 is TGTGCCAGCAGCCAAGGACGGGACAGGGGCCACGAGCAGTACTTC. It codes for CASSQGRDRGHEQYF.

The CDR3 sequence is CASSPYATFANTEAFF. In DNA, the CDR3 is TGTGCCAGCAGCCCGTACGCAACTTTTGCGAACACTGAAGCTTTCTTT. V is TRBV6-1 and J is TRBJ1-1; D ambiguous. Trimming took off 6 bases at V and 1 base at J, with 18 bases between the two ends. The germline gives CDR1 MNHNS, CDR2 SASEGT. This CDR3 has 16 residues.